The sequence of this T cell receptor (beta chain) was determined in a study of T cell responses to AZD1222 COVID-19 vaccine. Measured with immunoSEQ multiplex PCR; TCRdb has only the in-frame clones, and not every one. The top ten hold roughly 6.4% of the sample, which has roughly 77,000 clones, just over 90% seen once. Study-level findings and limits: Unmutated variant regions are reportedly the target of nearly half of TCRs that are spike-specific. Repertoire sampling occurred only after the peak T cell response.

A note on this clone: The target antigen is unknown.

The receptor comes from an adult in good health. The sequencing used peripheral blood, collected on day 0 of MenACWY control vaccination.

As DNA, the CDR3 is TGCAGTGCTGCCGATGAAACGGCCCAGTACTTC. Its protein is CSAADETAQYF. V gene TRBV20-1 combines with J gene TRBJ2-5, with D uncertain. The V and J ends lost 5 bases and 9 bases respectively, with 13 bases between them. This CDR3 has 11 residues. Germline V CDR1 and CDR2: DFQATT, SNEGSKA (reference sequence).